This T cell receptor (beta chain) is from a study of shared clonotypes between healthy human individuals. This CDR3 spans 15 amino acids. Looked up from germline, CDR1 is SQVTM and CDR2 is ANQGSEA. V shed 2 bases and J shed 3 bases, with 15 bases lying between them. The table came from immunoSEQ multiplex PCR; TCRdb's copy has only in-frame clones and leaves some out. Counted here are 190,000 or so clones, 66% occurring once; the ten biggest clones make up about 10%. This clone was seen many times. The rearrangement links TRBV29-1 to TRBJ2-3; D might be TRBD1 (5 bases). The receptor was isolated from a man aged 30-40 years in good health. Sequenced input: memory CD4+ T cells sorted from blood. Noted subset: CD45RA-negative fraction. Here the CDR3 DNA reads TGCAGCGTTGAATCATCAGGGTACGGGACAGATACGCAGTATTTT. Its translation is CSVESSGYGTDTQYF.